The present T cell receptor (beta chain) was sequenced within a study of cytomegalovirus exposure and HLA in healthy donors. Germline V gene data show CDR1 as MDHEN and CDR2 as SYDVKM. Trimming at V came to 2 bases and at J to 8 bases, leaving 7 bases not matched to a gene. This CDR3 region has 14 residues. Concerning this clone itself: Its antigen is still unknown.

Study-wide results and limits: Rarity characterized most TCR sequences, yet some public TCRs appeared in many donors.

PCR primers comprised 60 Vbeta and 13 Jbeta primers. The protocol was immunoSEQ multiplex PCR, while the TCRdb copy is restricted to in-frame clones and leaves out a portion. The sample yields about 140,000 clones, 78% seen once. Sequenced input: PBMCs. The chain uses TRBV28 and TRBJ1-2; 8 bases match TRBD1. The TCR was taken from a female donor in good health and CMV-seronegative. In DNA, the CDR3 is TGTGCCAGCAGTTTACGGGCAACAGGGGGGGGCTACACCTTC. This sequence encodes CASSLRATGGGYTF.